This T cell receptor beta chain comes out of a study of blood T cell repertoires in COVID-19. Sequencing was performed with immunoSEQ multiplex PCR; in TCRdb, only in-frame clones are kept and a portion is missing. The sample includes about 72,000 clones, roughly 82% seen only once; the top ten take roughly a sixth. This CDR3 comprises 13 residues. Per the germline V gene, CDR1 is LNHDA and CDR2 is SQIVND (reference sequence). V was clipped by 7 bases and J by 11 bases, with 18 bases between them. This TCR was recovered from a human donor in a cohort sampled during active COVID-19. The sequenced sample was peripheral blood. The chain employs TRBV19 and TRBJ1-5, with D maybe TRBD1 (5 bases). CDR3 coding DNA: TGTGCCAGTACGTCGACAGAAATATCGGCCCAGCATTTT. Encoded protein: CASTSTEISAQHF. The entire variable domain, with the rest obtained from reference TRBV19 and TRBJ1-5, is as follows: DGGITQSPKYLFRKEGQNVTLSCEQNLNHDAMYWYRQDPGQGLRLIYYSQIVNDFQKGDIAEGYSVSREKKESFPLTVTSAQKNPTAFYLCASTSTEISAQHFGDGTRLSIL.